This T cell receptor (beta chain) was captured by sequencing in a study of post-analysis software for immune sequencing data. Overall study results and limits: Patients used roughly five TRBV segments, including TRBV5-6, TRBV5-1 and TRBV20-1, more often than controls. Relative to controls, patients with multiple sclerosis showed significantly lower normalized Chao1 diversity. Strong co-clustering by F measure was evident for samples that had been prepared in the same batch.

cDNA libraries for TCR beta contained unique molecular identifiers. From roughly 1 to 10 million T cells, 450,000 to 550,000 cDNA molecules were obtained. TCRdb re-derived calls from the PCR reads in MiXCR, one entry per CDR3 protein. The sample records more than 450,000 distinct CDR3 sequences, 44% being singletons. CDR3 length: 13 residues. The V end lost 6 bases, the J end lost 1 base, and 7 bases lay between the germline ends. As to this clonotype: Antigen specificity is unknown.

This sequence originates from a girl aged 10 to 17 with multiple sclerosis. Sequenced: blood. V is TRBV12-3 or TRBV12-4 and J is TRBJ1-5; D gene uncertain. This CDR3 is CASSSKSNQPQHF. CDR3 DNA sequence: TGTGCCAGCAGCTCAAAGAGCAATCAGCCCCAGCATTTT.